The entry below describes one TCR beta chain. The antigen is undetermined. An assay was performed, and its level was deep. TCRdb's table, derived via immunoSEQ multiplex PCR, lists solely in-frame clones and lacks some. Found here are millions of clones, approximately 94% of them singletons; the top ten hold about 1.5%. The naive CD8 fraction comprised CD45RO-negative cells positively selected for CCR7 and excluded terminally differentiated effector memory CD45RA+ cells. The CDR3 contains 17 residues. The germline CDR1 and CDR2 sequences are LGHNA and YSLEER. Trimming took 4 bases from V and 1 from J; bases not matched to a gene: 7. The data belong to a study of shared clonotypes between healthy human individuals. Study-wide results and caveats: There were few donors, and this limited the genetic and exposure-history diversity represented. For naive CD4 cells, roughly 5.5% of clonotypes were shared across a few donors.

The chain carries TRBV4-3 and TRBJ1-3, with 10 bases fitting TRBD1. This TCR was recovered from a man aged 18 to 29 in good health. Some clones in this sample may be carry-over from other donors' samples. The sequenced material came from naive CD8+ T cells from PBMCs. DNA for the CDR3: TGCGCCAGCAGCCGACAGGGGGCATGGGGTTCTGGAAACACCATATATTTT. Translated: CASSRQGAWGSGNTIYF.